The 5 T cell receptor beta chains below come from one sample, sequenced in a study of blood T cell repertoires in COVID-19. Produced via immunoSEQ multiplex PCR; TCRdb's table is partial and in-frame only. The data show about 51,000 clones, around 84% seen once. Sequenced input: peripheral blood. The source of these receptors is a man at least 80 years old with active COVID-19.

This clone occurred a few times. This chain uses TRBV6-5 with TRBJ1-5, with D possibly being TRBD1 (6 bases). Germline CDR1 is MNHEY and CDR2 is SVGAGI. V lost 6 bases and J lost 1, with 10 bases in between. The length of the CDR3 is 14 residues. The CDR3 DNA reads as TGTGCCAGCAGGGCGCAGGGGAGCAATCAGCCCCAGCATTTT. The encoded protein is CASRAQGSNQPQHF.

V usage is TRBV28 and J usage is TRBJ2-3, with TRBD2 matching 15 bases. Germline CDR1 MDHEN, CDR2 SYDVKM. V shed 7 bases, J shed 0 bases, and the junction held 11 bases outside the gene matches. This CDR3 is built from 19 residues. The CDR3 spells CASTLAGLAGGGSTDTQYF. In DNA, the CDR3 is TGTGCCAGCACTCTTGCTGGACTAGCGGGAGGGGGGAGCACAGATACGCAGTATTTT.

The chain is built from TRBV28 and TRBJ1-1, with TRBD1 as a possible D gene (6 bases). The germline V and J ends were trimmed by 6 bases and 5 bases, with 16 bases remaining between them. CDR1 MDHEN and CDR2 SYDVKM come from the germline V gene. The CDR3 is 14 residues long. The CDR3 loop is CASRPQGLVTEAFF. For the CDR3, the DNA is TGTGCCAGCAGGCCTCAGGGGTTGGTAACTGAAGCTTTCTTT. Supplemented by reference TRBV28 and TRBJ1-1, the full variable domain reads DVKVTQSSRYLVKRTGEKVFLECVQDMDHENMFWYRQDPGLGLRLIYFSYDVKMKEKGDIPEGYSVSREKKERFSLILESASTNQTSMYLCASRPQGLVTEAFFGQGTRLTVV.

The gene calls are TRBV12-5 and TRBJ1-5, with D possibly matching TRBD1 (6 bases). The germline gives CDR1 LGHNT, CDR2 FRNRAP. This CDR3 region has 11 residues. DNA for the CDR3: TGTGCAACCCAGGGGAAACAGCCCCAGCATTTT. Its protein product is CATQGKQPQHF.

The J gene is TRBJ2-3, the V gene TRBV9, with 10 positions matching TRBD2. The V gene end was trimmed by 0 bases and the J gene end by 10 bases; junction bases not matched to a gene: 8. The CDR3 contains 15 residues. Germline-derived CDR1 and CDR2 are SGDLS and YYNGEE. The CDR3 here is CASSVESGRASPQYF. CDR3 coding DNA: TGTGCCAGCAGCGTAGAGAGCGGGAGGGCCTCCCCGCAGTATTTT.